The 7 T cell receptor beta chains presented below share a single source sample, sequenced in a study of tumor-infiltrating lymphocytes in primary liver carcinoma. A primer matching the constant region was used to make TCR beta cDNA from 500 ng of total RNA. Three nested multiplex PCR rounds, a slightly modified ARM-PCR, produced the libraries for TCR beta. Two initial PCR rounds of around 9 cycles each paired TRBV1-TRBV30 forward primers with a C-beta reverse primer. Each CDR3 protein gets one entry after TCRdb re-called the multiplex PCR reads with MiXCR. The sample lists about 210,000 distinct CDR3 sequences, less than 75% occurring once. Out of unsorted whole blood came the blood RNA, and germline DNA was extracted as well. The sequencing input was peripheral blood. The receptors stem from a woman aged 60-70 years with primary liver carcinoma and hepatitis B virus infection.

This clonotype was observed a handful of times. Here the CDR3 reads CASSPGQSLYEQYF. The CDR3 DNA reads as TGTGCCAGCAGCCCGGGACAGAGCCTGTACGAGCAGTACTTC. The J gene is TRBJ2-7, the V gene TRBV5-6, with 7 bases fitting TRBD1. Germline V gene data show CDR1 as SGHDT and CDR2 as YYEEEE. The CDR3 has 14 amino acids. Unmatched junction bases numbered 8, after V lost 4 bases and J lost 4 bases.

On this clonotype: The junction does not match germline at one end; this may be a read error. The chain combines TRBV29-1 with TRBJ2-2; D is perhaps TRBD2 (5 bases). Germline assignment: CDR1 SQVTM and CDR2 ANQGSEA. There are 13 residues in the CDR3. The CDR3 coding sequence is TGCAGCGTTCAAGGTCAAGACACCGGGGAGCTGCTTTTT. Its translation is CSVQGQDTGELLF.

This clonotype was detected only a few times. This rearrangement joins TRBV7-9 to TRBJ2-3; D is unresolved. The CDR3 is 15 residues long. Trimming stripped 1 base from V and 0 bases from J, with 8 bases between. Germline-derived CDR1 and CDR2 are SEHNR and FQNEAQ (reference sequence). DNA for the CDR3: TGTGCCAGCAGCTTAGGCGGAACTAGCACAGATACGCAGTATTTT. This gives the protein CASSLGGTSTDTQYF.

The chain joins TRBV29-1 to TRBJ2-1; no firm D call. Germline V CDR1 and CDR2: SQVTM, ANQGSEA. This CDR3 is 11 amino acids long. Trimming left V 6 bases short and J 1 base short, with 4 bases between. This CDR3 reads CSVLSYNEQFF. The CDR3 nucleotides read TGCAGCGTCCTATCCTACAATGAGCAGTTCTTC.

The gene calls are TRBV6-6 and TRBJ1-2, with 8 bases identical to TRBD1. J lost 0 bases, V lost 6 bases, and 9 bases had no gene match. Looked up from germline, CDR1 is MNHNY and CDR2 is SVGAGI (reference sequence). The CDR3 extends over 16 amino acids. CDR3 nucleotides: TGTGCCAGCAGCTCGGACAGGGCGACAGCTAACTATGGCTACACCTTC. Amino acid sequence: CASSSDRATANYGYTF.

The chain has TRBV4-2 and TRBJ2-3; 7 bases fit TRBD2. The junction had 9 bases not matched to a gene; V was cut back by 7 bases and J by 5 bases. CDR1 and CDR2 from the germline V gene are LGHNA and YNFKEQ. The CDR3 runs to 14 residues. For the CDR3, the DNA is TGTGCCAGCACGAGCGGGACCATCATAGATACGCAGTATTTT. Amino acid sequence: CASTSGTIIDTQYF.

To note about this clonotype: Sequence at one end of the junction differs from germline and may be a read error. The V and J genes are TRBV11-2 and TRBJ1-1; 7 nucleotides match TRBD1. The CDR3 is made up of 18 amino acids. CDR1 SGHAT and CDR2 FQNNGV come from the germline V gene. CDR3 in amino acids: CASSLVLQVWTGGAEVFF. The CDR3 bases are TGTGCCAGCAGCTTAGTCCTCCAGGTATGGACAGGAGGGGCTGAAGTTTTCTTT.